Sequencing of this T cell receptor beta chain was carried out in a study of long-term antiretroviral therapy in people with HIV. The CDR3 is 16 amino acids. Between the trimmed V and J ends, which lost 5 bases and 4 bases, there was a span of 17 bases. The germline V gene encodes CDR1 MNHEY and CDR2 SMNVEV (reference sequence). Sequencing relied on immunoSEQ assay v3.0, run at survey level. Profiling relied on immunoSEQ multiplex PCR, and the TCRdb table lists in-frame clones only, not all of them. This table holds more than 9,500 clones, roughly 77% found once. The sequences come from unsorted PBMCs, collected almost 3.2 years before starting antiretroviral therapy. V is TRBV27 and J is TRBJ2-2, with D possibly matching TRBD2 (6 bases). The TCR comes from a middle-aged man with HIV. The CDR3 DNA is TGTGCCAGCAGTAGGAATGGCGGGGCTGGCACCGGGGAGCTGTTTTTT. This sequence encodes CASSRNGGAGTGELFF.